These 16 T cell receptor beta chains were sequenced from one sample in a study of response to subunit inactivated influenza vaccine. TCRdb analysed the RT-PCR reads with MiXCR anew, one entry per CDR3 protein. The data hold 600,000 to 850,000 distinct CDR3 sequences, with 13% to 15% observed a single time. Sequences were derived from PBMCs from blood, sampled about 14 days before vaccination. These receptor sequences come from a man aged 45-60 years who received an inactivated influenza vaccine.

This clonotype was seen many times. The V gene is TRBV5-1, the J gene TRBJ2-7, with D possibly being TRBD2 (6 bases). The CDR3 has 12 amino acids. CDR1 is SGHRS, CDR2 YFSETQ, per germline. V lost 4 bases, J lost 4 bases, and 9 bases lay in between. CDR3 sequence reads: CASSTGGYEQYF. The CDR3 DNA reads TGCGCCAGCAGCACCGGAGGGTACGAGCAGTACTTC.

The chain recombines TRBV15 with TRBJ1-1; D perhaps matches TRBD1 (5 bases). Deletions cut 3 bases from V and 5 bases from J, with 13 bases between. The CDR3 contains 14 residues. Germline V gene lookup returns CDR1 LNHNV and CDR2 YYDKDF (reference sequence). CDR3 region: CATSRALGGTEAFF. In DNA form, the CDR3 reads TGTGCCACCAGCAGGGCCCTCGGGGGGACTGAAGCTTTCTTT.

This sequence joins TRBV6-1 and TRBJ1-2; D unresolved. This CDR3 is 15 amino acids long. Trimming took 7 bases from V and 0 from J, leaving 15 bases between them. The germline CDR1 and CDR2 sequences are MNHNS and SASEGT. The CDR3 here is CASITRRATNYGYTF. The CDR3 nucleotides are TGTGCCAGCATAACACGCAGAGCTACTAACTATGGCTACACCTTC.

J is TRBJ2-7 and V is TRBV6-2 or TRBV6-3, with 8 nucleotides matching TRBD1. Germline V CDR1 and CDR2: MNHEY, SVGEGT. This CDR3 is built from 16 residues. Trimming took 5 bases from V and 3 from J; bases not matched to a gene: 12. The CDR3 loop reads CASSVELGQAYYEQYF. CDR3 DNA sequence: TGTGCCAGCAGTGTCGAATTGGGACAGGCCTACTACGAGCAGTACTTC.

V and J are TRBV29-1 and TRBJ2-1; D may be TRBD2 (7 bases). The CDR3 sequence is 16 residues long. Trimming took off 4 bases at V and 5 bases at J, with 21 bases between the two ends. Germline V gene lookup returns CDR1 SQVTM and CDR2 ANQGSEA. CDR3 residues: CSVAGGLRERHNEQFF. The CDR3 DNA follows: TGCAGCGTTGCCGGGGGCTTGCGGGAGAGACACAATGAGCAGTTCTTC.

This clonotype has only a few counts. The chain is built from TRBV6-1 and TRBJ1-5; D is uncertain. Trimming removed 3 bases at V and 7 bases at J, with 7 bases between. Germline CDR1 MNHNS, CDR2 SASEGT. The CDR3 runs to 12 residues. CDR3 protein: CASSDVDQPQHF. CDR3 sequence (DNA): TGTGCCAGCAGTGACGTGGACCAGCCCCAGCATTTT.

The V gene is TRBV27, the J gene TRBJ1-3, with D tentatively TRBD1 (6 bases). Trimming shortened V by 4 bases and J by 0 bases, and 16 bases separated the two germline ends. CDR1 is MNHEY, CDR2 SMNVEV, per germline (reference sequence). The CDR3 has 17 residues. CDR3 sequence: CASSSVPGQTSGNTIYF. CDR3 DNA: TGTGCCAGCAGTTCTGTCCCGGGACAAACCTCTGGAAACACCATATATTTT.

This clonotype was counted a few times. This rearrangement joins TRBV7-9 to TRBJ1-2, with 10 bases matching TRBD1. CDR1 SEHNR and CDR2 FQNEAQ come from the germline V gene (reference sequence). The V segment lost 3 bases and the J segment 7 bases; nucleotides outside the gene matches: 5. The CDR3 is made up of 14 amino acids. The CDR3 DNA reads TGTGCCAGCAGCTTTCCGGGGACAGGGGTTGGCTACACCTTC. It translates to CASSFPGTGVGYTF.

There are a few counts of this clonotype. The chain has TRBV2 and TRBJ1-2; perhaps TRBD1 as D (5 bases). V was shortened by 6 bases and J by 4 bases, with 18 bases between the two germline ends. The CDR3 is made up of 15 amino acids. CDR1 SNHLY and CDR2 FYNNEI come from the germline V gene. This CDR3 is CASSSGGVNGYGYTF. The CDR3 DNA reads as TGTGCCAGCAGCTCTGGGGGGGTAAATGGCTATGGCTACACCTTC.

This clonotype was picked up a small number of times. The rearrangement joins TRBV2 to TRBJ1-1; TRBD1 agrees at 9 bases. Trimming at V came to 6 bases and at J to 2 bases, leaving 7 bases not matched to a gene. Germline values: CDR1 SNHLY, CDR2 FYNNEI. The length of the CDR3 is 15 residues. CDR3 nucleotide sequence: TGTGCCAGCAGAATTGGGACAGGGCGCAACACTGAAGCTTTCTTT. Translated, it gives CASRIGTGRNTEAFF.

This clonotype was detected only a few times. J is TRBJ2-3 and V is TRBV15; 7 positions match TRBD1. Germline V gene data show CDR1 as LNHNV and CDR2 as YYDKDF (reference sequence). V dropped 5 bases and J dropped 7; count of bases not matched to a gene: 9. There are 14 residues in the CDR3. The CDR3 DNA reads as TGTGCCACCAGCGGGGGACAGAGGGTCAATACGCAGTATTTT. Its protein is CATSGGQRVNTQYF.

The chain couples TRBV7-9 to TRBJ1-2, with D possibly being TRBD1 (5 bases). There are 13 residues in the CDR3. Trimming shortened V by 5 bases and J by 8 bases, and 15 bases separated the two germline ends. Germline CDR1 is SEHNR and CDR2 is FQNEAQ (reference sequence). CDR3 coding DNA: TGTGCCAGCAGCGCCGGGACGGCGGGGGGCTACACCTTC. Translating gives CASSAGTAGGYTF.

Only a few counts were recorded for this clonotype. This rearrangement joins TRBV3-1 to TRBJ1-5; 12 nucleotides agree with TRBD1. This CDR3 has 15 residues. Trimming removed 2 bases from V and 7 bases from J; junction bases left unmatched: 3. The V gene's germline CDR1 is LGHDT and CDR2 YNNKEL (reference sequence). The CDR3 is CASSQTGTGGQPQHF. The CDR3 DNA reads TGTGCCAGCAGCCAAACCGGGACAGGGGGCCAGCCCCAGCATTTT.

The CDR3: CASIPSGSGTKNIQYF. The CDR3 DNA follows: TGTGCCAGCATCCCTAGCGGGAGTGGAACCAAAAACATTCAGTACTTC. V is TRBV9 and J is TRBJ2-4; 10 positions agree with TRBD2. The junction had 8 bases not matched to a gene; V was cut back by 6 bases and J by 2 bases. This CDR3 has 16 residues. Germline values: CDR1 SGDLS, CDR2 YYNGEE.

The table lists this clonotype with a few counts. The chain is built from TRBV18 and TRBJ1-1; a weak D match, TRBD1 (5 bases). CDR3 length: 14 amino acids. Germline V gene lookup returns CDR1 KGHSH and CDR2 LQKENI. V dropped 6 bases and J dropped 1 base, with 12 bases sitting between them. In DNA, the CDR3 is TGTGCCAGCTCGGAGGGACTGACGAACACTGAAGCTTTCTTT. It encodes CASSEGLTNTEAFF.

V gene TRBV4-1 combines with J gene TRBJ1-1; D gene ambiguous. The CDR3 is 15 residues long. Germline V CDR1 and CDR2: MGHRA, YSYEKL. V was trimmed by 1 base and J by 1 base, leaving 10 bases between them. CDR3 sequence (DNA): TGCGCCAGCAGCCAAGTTTTCCCAGGGAACACTGAAGCTTTCTTT. Its protein is CASSQVFPGNTEAFF.